A single TCR beta chain is shown here with its context. Its antigen is unidentified. This sample stems from a study of Graves' ophthalmopathy and Graves' hyperthyroidism. Overall study context: Peripheral blood sampling preceded any treatment and occurred at initial diagnosis.

This CDR3 is 13 amino acids long. The ends were cut back, 3 bases at V and 8 bases at J, with 10 bases in the middle. Germline CDR1 reads MNHEY; CDR2 reads SMNVEV (reference sequence). Researchers took RNA transcripts and amplified TCR beta CDR3 regions from them. A first-round RT-PCR used HTBI primers, followed by a second-round multiplex PCR. Via MiXCR, TCRdb re-called the multiplex PCR reads, giving one row per CDR3 protein. The sample yields approximately 330,000 distinct CDR3 sequences, 15% to 20% seen once. Study-wide points: This model predicted ophthalmopathy progression (sensitivity 65% to 71%, specificity approximately 77%).

The receptor was isolated from an adult man with Graves' ophthalmopathy. Sequencing input: peripheral blood. J is TRBJ2-2 and V is TRBV27; D is undetermined. The CDR3, as DNA: TGTGCCAGCAGTTTGCCGGTTTCAGGGGAGCTGTTTTTT. It encodes CASSLPVSGELFF.